One sample yielded the 29 T cell receptor beta chains listed below, sequenced in a study of blood T cell repertoires in COVID-19. Only in-frame clones appear in the TCRdb table, and some are missing; sequencing was by immunoSEQ multiplex PCR. The repertoire holds 55,000 to 60,000 clones, approximately 81% seen once, with roughly 4.3% in the top ten. Material for sequencing was peripheral blood. Every receptor here comes from a man aged 40-50 years with active COVID-19.

CDR3 region: CASSLGTGLGEKLFF. CDR3 coding DNA: TGCGCCAGCAGCTTGGGGACAGGGCTGGGGGAAAAACTGTTTTTT. The V call is TRBV5-1, the J call TRBJ1-4; the match to TRBD1 covers 8 bases. This CDR3 has 15 residues. V gave up 0 bases and J gave up 8 bases; unmatched junction bases: 6. The germline V gene has CDR1 SGHRS and CDR2 YFSETQ.

The chain recombines TRBV10-2 with TRBJ2-7, with 8 bases matching TRBD2. Germline loops: CDR1 WSHSY, CDR2 SAAADI. The ends lost 3 bases at V and 5 bases at J; junction bases unmatched: 9. This CDR3 comprises 15 residues. The CDR3 here is CASSDPGLALDEQYF. In DNA, the CDR3 is TGCGCCAGCAGTGACCCAGGACTAGCTCTCGACGAGCAGTACTTC.

The V call is TRBV5-1, the J call TRBJ1-1; D is perhaps TRBD1 (5 bases). CDR1 and CDR2 from the germline V gene are SGHRS and YFSETQ. Trimming cost V 6 bases and J 6 bases, with 18 bases left between them. CDR3 length: 14 amino acids. The DNA for the CDR3 is TGCGCCAGCACCGCAATGAATCAAGGGGCTGAAGCTTTCTTT. Protein product: CASTAMNQGAEAFF.

V is TRBV2 and J is TRBJ1-5; 8 bases fit TRBD1. CDR1 is SNHLY, CDR2 FYNNEI, per germline. Trimming at V came to 5 bases and at J to 2 bases, leaving 2 bases not matched to a gene. The CDR3 spans 14 residues. The CDR3 nucleotides are TGTGCCAGCAGTTACAGGGGGGGCAATCAGCCCCAGCATTTT. This codes for CASSYRGGNQPQHF. Full variable domain (missing parts from reference TRBV2 and TRBJ1-5): EPEVTQTPSHQVTQMGQEVILRCVPISNHLYFYWYRQILGQKVEFLVSFYNNEISEKSEIFDDQFSVERPDGSNFTLKIRSTKLEDSAMYFCASSYRGGNQPQHFGDGTRLSIL.

The V call is TRBV10-3, the J call TRBJ1-5, with 7 bases that match TRBD1. The CDR3 runs 14 residues. Looked up from germline, CDR1 is ENHRY and CDR2 is SYGVKD. Unmatched junction bases numbered 5, after V lost 6 bases and J lost 3 bases. Written as DNA, the CDR3 is TGTGCCATCAGCGCGACAGGGAACAATCAGCCCCAGCATTTT. The encoded protein is CAISATGNNQPQHF.

The chain recombines TRBV7-2 with TRBJ2-1; TRBD1 might be the D (6 bases). Germline-derived CDR1 and CDR2 are SGHTA and FQGNSA. V was cut by 2 bases and J by 10 bases, with 12 bases left in between. This CDR3 spans 13 amino acids. CDR3 region: CASSLRADREQFF. The CDR3 coding sequence is TGTGCCAGCAGCTTAAGGGCCGACAGGGAGCAGTTCTTC.

A word on this clone: An end of the junction does not agree with germline; a read error may underlie this. This rearrangement joins TRBV30 to TRBJ2-1; TRBD2 matches 7 bases. The length of the CDR3 is 13 residues. Germline CDR1 reads GTSNPN; CDR2 reads SVGIG (reference sequence). The CDR3 nucleotides are TGTGCCTGCGGGGAGGGTTCCTTCAATGAGCAGTTCTTC. It yields the protein CACGEGSFNEQFF.

This chain uses TRBV7-9 with TRBJ2-1; 9 bases line up with TRBD2. The CDR3 has 15 amino acids. J gave up 9 bases and V 4 bases, and 10 bases lay outside the gene matches. The germline V gene has CDR1 SEHNR and CDR2 FQNEAQ (reference sequence). CDR3 residues: CASSSLAGDDGEQFF. The CDR3 DNA is TGTGCCAGCAGCTCCTTAGCGGGAGACGACGGTGAGCAGTTCTTC.

The chain has TRBV7-8 and TRBJ2-1, with D tentatively TRBD2 (6 bases). The CDR3 contains 15 residues. Germline loops: CDR1 SGHVS, CDR2 FQNEAQ. The germline V and J ends were trimmed by 3 bases and 1 base, with 10 bases remaining between them. The CDR3 bases are TGTGCCAGCAGCTTTTCGGGACTTTCCTACAATGAGCAGTTCTTC. Its translation is CASSFSGLSYNEQFF.

The chain recombines TRBV19 with TRBJ2-7, with D maybe TRBD2 (7 bases). CDR1 LNHDA and CDR2 SQIVND come from the germline V gene (reference sequence). This CDR3 region has 14 residues. Trimming removed 4 bases from V and 6 bases from J, with 16 bases in between. CDR3 DNA: TGTGCCAGTAGTAATGGGGGGGGGCCCAGCGAGCAGTACTTC. Translating it yields CASSNGGGPSEQYF.

The chain uses TRBV28 and TRBJ1-1; no definite D call. This CDR3 region has 14 residues. Trimming cost V 4 bases and J 8 bases, with 17 bases left between them. Looked up from germline, CDR1 is MDHEN and CDR2 is SYDVKM. CDR3 nucleotides: TGTGCCAGCAGTTCAAGAGGTCCCGGGAGGGAAGCTTTCTTT. Translating it yields CASSSRGPGREAFF.

DNA of the CDR3: TGTGCCAGCAGGGCCGGGACTAGCGGCCCAGATACGCAGTATTTT. It codes for CASRAGTSGPDTQYF. The chain carries TRBV11-2 and TRBJ2-3; the match to TRBD2 covers 11 bases. The CDR3 totals 15 residues. Germline V gene data show CDR1 as SGHAT and CDR2 as FQNNGV. V trimming: 6 bases; J trimming: 4 bases; junction bases outside the gene matches: 6.

CDR3 in amino acids: CASSEFASHTGELFF. CDR3 coding DNA: TGTGCCAGCAGTGAGTTTGCTAGCCACACCGGGGAGCTGTTTTTT. J is TRBJ2-2 and V is TRBV6-1, with TRBD2 as a possible D gene (5 bases). This CDR3 is built from 15 residues. Germline CDR1 and CDR2: MNHNS and SASEGT. V shed 3 bases and J shed 3 bases, with 11 bases lying between them.

The J gene is TRBJ2-1, the V gene TRBV7-3; TRBD1 aligns across 11 bases. The germline gives CDR1 SGHTA, CDR2 FQGTGA. The CDR3 consists of 18 residues. The ends lost 3 bases at V and 7 bases at J; junction bases unmatched: 14. CDR3 nucleotides: TGTGCCAGCAGCTTTCCCGGGACAGGGGGAGGGTATGGGAATGAGCAGTTCTTC. It codes for CASSFPGTGGGYGNEQFF.

The V and J genes are TRBV9 and TRBJ1-3; 7 bases map to TRBD1. The ends lost 0 bases at V and 7 bases at J; junction bases unmatched: 7. This CDR3 is 15 amino acids long. Germline lookup yields CDR1 SGDLS and CDR2 YYNGEE. CDR3 DNA: TGTGCCAGCAGCGTAGTTCCCACACAGGGGAACACCATATATTTT. This sequence encodes CASSVVPTQGNTIYF.

This sequence joins TRBV9 and TRBJ2-5; tentative D call: TRBD1 (6 bases). Germline CDR1 reads SGDLS; CDR2 reads YYNGEE. The CDR3 sequence is 15 residues long. With 2 bases removed from V and 1 base from J, the gap between germline ends came to 12 bases. CDR3 in amino acids: CASSVGTGTQETQYF. The CDR3 nucleotides are TGTGCCAGCAGCGTTGGCACAGGGACCCAAGAGACCCAGTACTTC.

This clone was observed a single time. The chain has TRBV7-6 and TRBJ2-7; 9 bases are a match to TRBD1. The CDR3 is 13 amino acids. Per germline, CDR1 SGHVS and CDR2 FNYEAQ. J was trimmed by 9 bases and V by 5 bases; bases with no gene match: 8. The CDR3 DNA is TGTGCCAGCAGCCCAGGGACAGGGTGGGGGCAGTACTTC. Translation gives CASSPGTGWGQYF.

This chain joins TRBV7-2 and TRBJ2-7, with D possibly being TRBD2 (5 bases). Per the germline V gene, CDR1 is SGHTA and CDR2 is FQGNSA. V was shortened by 5 bases and J by 2 bases, with 25 bases between the two germline ends. There are 18 residues in the CDR3. The CDR3 DNA reads as TGTGCCAGCAGCCTCTTGCATCTGGCGGGTCCCGATCCCTACGAGCAGTACTTC. This codes for CASSLLHLAGPDPYEQYF.

The V gene is TRBV27, the J gene TRBJ1-6, with 12 bases lining up with TRBD1. The CDR3 spans 18 residues. Germline CDR1 is MNHEY and CDR2 is SMNVEV (reference sequence). The ends lost 8 bases at V and 5 bases at J; junction bases unmatched: 13. CDR3 in amino acids: CASGTGQGAKIDNSPLHF. The CDR3 coding sequence is TGTGCCAGCGGCACGGGACAGGGGGCCAAAATAGATAATTCACCCCTCCACTTT.

Only a few counts were recorded for this clone. The chain carries TRBV12-3 or TRBV12-4 and TRBJ2-7, with 9 bases lining up with TRBD1. The J segment lost 1 base and the V segment lost 6 bases, leaving 1 base of the junction unmatched. The CDR3 covers 13 residues. The CDR3 sequence is CASRDRGSYEQYF. The CDR3 DNA sequence: TGTGCCAGCAGGGACAGGGGATCCTACGAGCAGTACTTC.

V usage is TRBV6-5 and J usage is TRBJ1-4, with 7 bases identical to TRBD1. From germline, CDR1 is MNHEY and CDR2 SVGAGI. The CDR3 is 13 amino acids. V gave up 7 bases and J gave up 8 bases; unmatched junction bases: 7. The CDR3 reads CASTGTDREKLFF. DNA of the CDR3: TGTGCCAGCACCGGGACAGATAGGGAAAAACTGTTTTTT.

The chain uses TRBV9 and TRBJ1-2; no reliable D call. Per the germline V gene, CDR1 is SGDLS and CDR2 is YYNGEE. The CDR3 sequence is 13 residues long. Trimming took 0 bases from V and 4 from J, leaving 7 bases between them. The CDR3 is CASSVGAAYGYTF. In nucleotides, the CDR3 is TGTGCCAGCAGCGTAGGGGCAGCCTATGGCTACACCTTC.

The rearrangement uses TRBV5-8 and TRBJ2-1, with 10 bases lining up with TRBD2. This CDR3 region has 15 residues. Per the germline V gene, CDR1 is SGHTS and CDR2 is YDEGEE. Trimming at V came to 4 bases and at J to 2 bases, leaving 3 bases not matched to a gene. This CDR3 reads CASSPGTSAYNEQFF. CDR3 DNA sequence: TGTGCCAGCAGCCCCGGGACTAGCGCCTACAATGAGCAGTTCTTC.

This rearrangement joins TRBV12-3 or TRBV12-4 to TRBJ2-7; TRBD1 is a possible D gene (5 bases). Trimming shortened V by 2 bases and J by 2 bases, and 7 bases separated the two germline ends. This CDR3 is 13 amino acids long. The CDR3 sequence is CASSLPGTYEQYF. As DNA, the CDR3 is TGTGCCAGCAGTTTACCAGGGACCTACGAGCAGTACTTC.

The chain uses TRBV10-2 and TRBJ2-6; D is perhaps TRBD1 (6 bases). The V end was cut by 3 bases, the J end by 0 bases, with 9 bases between. The V gene's germline CDR1 is WSHSY and CDR2 SAAADI. The CDR3 loop spans 16 amino acids. CDR3 in amino acids: CASSDTGFSGANVLTF. The CDR3 DNA reads as TGCGCCAGCAGTGATACAGGGTTCTCTGGGGCCAACGTCCTGACTTTC.

This clone has only a few counts. V and J are TRBV15 and TRBJ1-1, with D perhaps TRBD1 (5 bases). V lost 0 bases to trimming and J lost 5 bases, with 13 bases between them. The CDR3 is made up of 15 amino acids. CDR1 and CDR2 from the germline V gene are LNHNV and YYDKDF (reference sequence). CDR3: CATSRDPGAWTEAFF. In DNA form, the CDR3 reads TGTGCCACCAGCAGAGATCCTGGGGCCTGGACTGAAGCTTTCTTT.

This chain links TRBV5-4 with TRBJ2-2; D might be TRBD1 (6 bases). The CDR3 extends over 16 amino acids. Between the trimmed V and J ends, which lost 5 bases and 2 bases, there was a span of 16 bases. Per germline, CDR1 SGHNT and CDR2 YYREEE (reference sequence). The CDR3, as DNA: TGTGCCAGCAGAAAGCAGGGGCAGAGAAACACCGGGGAGCTGTTTTTT. As protein: CASRKQGQRNTGELFF.

The rearrangement uses TRBV7-6 and TRBJ2-1; D is ambiguous. V gave up 4 bases and J gave up 0 bases, with 16 bases separating them. CDR3 length: 17 amino acids. Germline loops: CDR1 SGHVS, CDR2 FNYEAQ. CDR3 nucleotide sequence: TGTGCCAGCAGCTACGAGCCCCCGTTCACCTCCTACAATGAGCAGTTCTTC. Its translation: CASSYEPPFTSYNEQFF. The variable domain in full, completed from reference TRBV7-6 and TRBJ2-1, reads GAGVSQSPRYKVTKRGQDVALRCDPISGHVSLYWYRQALGQGPEFLTYFNYEAQQDKSGLPNDRFSAERPEGSISTLTIQRTEQRDSAMYRCASSYEPPFTSYNEQFFGPGTRLTVL.

This clone was picked up a small number of times. This chain links TRBV9 with TRBJ2-7; 12 bases agree with TRBD2. The V and J ends lost 3 bases and 13 bases, in that order; junction bases with no gene match: 11. The CDR3 is made up of 14 amino acids. Germline V gene data show CDR1 as SGDLS and CDR2 as YYNGEE. Written as DNA, the CDR3 is TGTGCCAGCAGCGCTCGGACTAGCGGGGCCTTACTCTACTTC. It codes for CASSARTSGALLYF.